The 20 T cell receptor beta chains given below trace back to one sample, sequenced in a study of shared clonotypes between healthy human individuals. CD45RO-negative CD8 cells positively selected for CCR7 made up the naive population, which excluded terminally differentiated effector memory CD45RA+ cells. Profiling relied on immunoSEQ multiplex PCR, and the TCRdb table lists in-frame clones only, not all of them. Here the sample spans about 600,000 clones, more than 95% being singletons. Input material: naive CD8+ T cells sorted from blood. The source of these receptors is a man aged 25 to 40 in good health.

For the CDR3, the DNA is TGCAGCGTTGTCGGACGGCCCTCCTACGAGCAGTACTTC. Translated: CSVVGRPSYEQYF. The V and J genes are TRBV29-1 and TRBJ2-7; D unclear. The V end was cut by 4 bases, the J end by 0 bases, with 10 bases between. This CDR3 is built from 13 residues. The germline V gene has CDR1 SQVTM and CDR2 ANQGSEA.

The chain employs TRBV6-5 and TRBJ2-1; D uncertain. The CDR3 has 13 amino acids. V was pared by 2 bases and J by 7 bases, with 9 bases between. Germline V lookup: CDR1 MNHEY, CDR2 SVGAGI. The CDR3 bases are TGTGCCAGCAGTTACGGCCTCGGGAATGAGCAGTTCTTC. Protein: CASSYGLGNEQFF.

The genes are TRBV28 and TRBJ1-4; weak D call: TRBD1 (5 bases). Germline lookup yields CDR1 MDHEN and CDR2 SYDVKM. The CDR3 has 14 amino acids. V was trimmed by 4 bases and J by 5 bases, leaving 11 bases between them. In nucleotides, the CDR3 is TGTGCCAGCAGTTCCCGGGACCGGAATGAAAAACTGTTTTTT. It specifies CASSSRDRNEKLFF.

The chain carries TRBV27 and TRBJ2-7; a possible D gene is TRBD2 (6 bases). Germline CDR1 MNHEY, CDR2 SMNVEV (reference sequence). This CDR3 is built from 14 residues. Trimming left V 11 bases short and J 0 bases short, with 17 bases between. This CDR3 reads CASSGGADSYEQYF. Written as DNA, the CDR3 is TGTGCCTCGTCAGGAGGGGCGGACTCCTACGAGCAGTACTTC.

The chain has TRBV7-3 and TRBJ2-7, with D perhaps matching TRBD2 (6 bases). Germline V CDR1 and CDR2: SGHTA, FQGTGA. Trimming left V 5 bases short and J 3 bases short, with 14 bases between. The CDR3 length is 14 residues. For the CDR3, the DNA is TGTGCCAGCAGCCCTCTAGCGAGAGGCTACGAGCAGTACTTC. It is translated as CASSPLARGYEQYF.

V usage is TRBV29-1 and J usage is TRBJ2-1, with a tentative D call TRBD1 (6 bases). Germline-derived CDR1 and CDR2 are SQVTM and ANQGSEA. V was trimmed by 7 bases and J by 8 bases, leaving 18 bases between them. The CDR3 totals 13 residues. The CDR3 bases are TGCAGCGGGGGACATCTGACCGTCGATGAGCAGTTCTTC. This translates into CSGGHLTVDEQFF.

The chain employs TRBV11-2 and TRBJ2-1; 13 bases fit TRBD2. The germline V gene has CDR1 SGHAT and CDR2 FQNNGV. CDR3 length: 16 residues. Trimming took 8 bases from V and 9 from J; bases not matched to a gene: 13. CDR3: CASAGWAGLAGAEQFF. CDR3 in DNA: TGTGCCAGCGCGGGGTGGGCAGGACTAGCGGGAGCTGAGCAGTTCTTC.

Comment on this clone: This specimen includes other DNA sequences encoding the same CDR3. The CDR3 loop is CSVEGDRGRYNEQFF. The CDR3 DNA reads TGCAGCGTTGAAGGGGACAGGGGGAGGTACAATGAGCAGTTCTTC. The V gene is TRBV29-1, the J gene TRBJ2-1; 11 positions agree with TRBD1. This CDR3 has 15 amino acids. J was trimmed by 4 bases and V by 1 base; bases with no gene match: 3. Germline V gene data show CDR1 as SQVTM and CDR2 as ANQGSEA.

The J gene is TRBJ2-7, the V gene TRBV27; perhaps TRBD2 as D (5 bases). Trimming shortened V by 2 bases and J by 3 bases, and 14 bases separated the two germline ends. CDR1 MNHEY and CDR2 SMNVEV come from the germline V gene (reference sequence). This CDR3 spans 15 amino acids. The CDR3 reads CASSLSGGPYYEQYF. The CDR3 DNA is TGTGCCAGCAGTTTAAGCGGCGGGCCCTACTACGAGCAGTACTTC.

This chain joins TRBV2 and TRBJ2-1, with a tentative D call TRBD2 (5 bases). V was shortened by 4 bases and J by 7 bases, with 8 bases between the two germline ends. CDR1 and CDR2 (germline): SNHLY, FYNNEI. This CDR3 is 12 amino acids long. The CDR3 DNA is TGTGCCAGCAGTGGTAGGAGGAATGAGCAGTTCTTC. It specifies CASSGRRNEQFF.

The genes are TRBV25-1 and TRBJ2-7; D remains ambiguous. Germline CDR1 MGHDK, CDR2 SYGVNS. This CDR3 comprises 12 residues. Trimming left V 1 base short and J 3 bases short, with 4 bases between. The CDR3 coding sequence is TGTGCCAGCAGTGAATCAGTCTACGAGCAGTACTTC. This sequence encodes CASSESVYEQYF.

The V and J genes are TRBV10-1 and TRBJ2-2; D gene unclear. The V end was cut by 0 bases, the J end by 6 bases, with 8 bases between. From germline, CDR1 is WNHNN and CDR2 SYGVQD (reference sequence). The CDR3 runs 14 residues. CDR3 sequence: CASSESGSPGELFF. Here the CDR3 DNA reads TGCGCCAGCAGTGAGTCGGGGTCCCCCGGGGAGCTGTTTTTT.

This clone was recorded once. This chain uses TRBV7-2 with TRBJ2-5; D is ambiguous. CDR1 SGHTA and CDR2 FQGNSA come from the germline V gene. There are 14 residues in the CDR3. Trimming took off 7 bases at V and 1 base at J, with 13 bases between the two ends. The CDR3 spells CASTPRGAQETQYF. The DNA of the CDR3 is TGTGCCAGCACCCCTCGCGGAGCCCAAGAGACCCAGTACTTC.

Here the CDR3 DNA reads TGTGCCAGCAGCCATAATGAGCAGTTCTTC. As protein: CASSHNEQFF. This chain connects TRBV5-7 to TRBJ2-1, with D unresolved. TRBV5-7 is known as an ORF, though its function is uncertain. V lost 4 bases, J lost 7 bases, and 3 bases lay in between. CDR3 length: 10 amino acids.

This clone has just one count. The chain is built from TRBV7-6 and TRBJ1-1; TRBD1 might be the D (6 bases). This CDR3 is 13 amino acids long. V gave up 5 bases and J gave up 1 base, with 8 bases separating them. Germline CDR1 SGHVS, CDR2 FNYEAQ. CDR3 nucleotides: TGTGCCAGCAGCCGCAGGGGGAACACTGAAGCTTTCTTT. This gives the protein CASSRRGNTEAFF.

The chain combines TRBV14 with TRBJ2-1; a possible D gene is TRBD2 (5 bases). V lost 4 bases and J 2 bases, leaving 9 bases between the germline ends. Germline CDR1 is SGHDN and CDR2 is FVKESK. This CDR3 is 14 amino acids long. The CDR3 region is CASSPGRAYNEQFF. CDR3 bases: TGTGCCAGCAGCCCCGGGCGGGCCTACAATGAGCAGTTCTTC.

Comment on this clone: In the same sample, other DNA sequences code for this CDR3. CDR3 sequence reads: CASSPGQGYNEQFF. The DNA for the CDR3 is TGTGCCAGCTCGCCGGGACAGGGCTACAATGAGCAGTTCTTC. This chain uses TRBV7-9 with TRBJ2-1; 9 positions agree with TRBD1. The germline gives CDR1 SEHNR, CDR2 FQNEAQ (reference sequence). Unmatched junction bases numbered 5, after V lost 8 bases and J lost 3 bases. CDR3 length: 14 amino acids.

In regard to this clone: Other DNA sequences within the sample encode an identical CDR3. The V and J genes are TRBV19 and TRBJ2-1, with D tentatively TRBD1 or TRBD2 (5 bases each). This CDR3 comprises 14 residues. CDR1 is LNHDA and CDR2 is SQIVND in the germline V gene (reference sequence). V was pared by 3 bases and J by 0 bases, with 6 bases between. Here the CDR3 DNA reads TGTGCCAGTAGTATGGGGACCTCCTACAATGAGCAGTTCTTC. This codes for CASSMGTSYNEQFF.

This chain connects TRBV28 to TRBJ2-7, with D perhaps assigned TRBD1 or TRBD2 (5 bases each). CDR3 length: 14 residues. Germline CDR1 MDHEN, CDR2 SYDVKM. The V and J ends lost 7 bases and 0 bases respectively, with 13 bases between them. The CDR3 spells CASNWDGLSYEQYF. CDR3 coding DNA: TGTGCCAGCAACTGGGACGGACTCTCCTACGAGCAGTACTTC.

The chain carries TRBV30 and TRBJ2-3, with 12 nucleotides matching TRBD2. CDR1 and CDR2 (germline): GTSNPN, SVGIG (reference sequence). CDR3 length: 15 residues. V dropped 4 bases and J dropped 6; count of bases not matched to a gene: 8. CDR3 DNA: TGTGCCTGGAATCTAGCGGGAGGGCCCCAGGATACGCAGTATTTT. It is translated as CAWNLAGGPQDTQYF. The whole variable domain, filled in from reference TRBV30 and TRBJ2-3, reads SQTIHQWPATLVQPVGSPLSLECTVEGTSNPNLYWYRQAAGRGLQLLFYSVGIGQISSEVPQNLSASRPQDRQFILSSKKLLLSDSGFYLCAWNLAGGPQDTQYFGPGTRLTVL.